These 23 T cell receptor beta chains came from one sample sequenced in a study of shared clonotypes between healthy human individuals (dated by TCRdb to the early 2020s). The method behind the library was the immunoSEQ multiplex PCR assay. TCRdb mirrors the immuneACCESS table, restricted to in-frame sequences. Some clones are absent from its copies; in checked studies, under half trace to an unresolved V gene, and the reason for the others is unknown. The sample profile shows about a million clones; around 75% of them were found once. The leading ten clones occupy 1.5% of the sample. Sequenced: memory CD4+ T cells sorted from blood. The cell subset or site label, read with the paper, signifies: CD45RA-negative fraction. Receptors were obtained from a man between 18 and 35 years old in good health.

The chain carries TRBV2 and TRBJ1-6, with 7 positions matching TRBD1. Germline V gene lookup returns CDR1 SNHLY and CDR2 FYNNEI. There are 14 residues in the CDR3. Trimming took 5 bases from V and 7 from J; bases not matched to a gene: 5. CDR3 region: CASSITGDNSPLHF. The CDR3 coding sequence is TGTGCCAGCAGTATAACAGGGGACAATTCACCCCTCCACTTT. Looking up the rest from reference TRBV2 and TRBJ1-6 gives the full variable domain: EPEVTQTPSHQVTQMGQEVILRCVPISNHLYFYWYRQILGQKVEFLVSFYNNEISEKSEIFDDQFSVERPDGSNFTLKIRSTKLEDSAMYFCASSITGDNSPLHFGNGTRLTVT.

The chain has TRBV5-6 and TRBJ1-6; 7 bases fit TRBD1. This CDR3 is 15 amino acids long. The germline CDR1 and CDR2 sequences are SGHDT and YYEEEE. The V and J ends lost 3 bases and 10 bases, in that order; junction bases with no gene match: 10. The CDR3 loop is CASSSGGGVSSPLHF. CDR3 coding DNA: TGTGCCAGCAGCTCGGGAGGGGGCGTCTCCTCACCCCTCCACTTT.

The genes are TRBV29-1 and TRBJ2-1; 8 nucleotides line up with TRBD1. V was clipped by 2 bases and J by 6 bases; unmatched bases: 12. Germline values: CDR1 SQVTM, CDR2 ANQGSEA. The CDR3 sequence is 16 residues long. The CDR3 protein is CSVEWVGTGAFNEQFF. CDR3 DNA: TGCAGCGTTGAATGGGTTGGGACAGGAGCCTTCAATGAGCAGTTCTTC.

V and J are TRBV6-1 and TRBJ2-5; no firm D call. There are 12 residues in the CDR3. V was clipped by 5 bases and J by 5 bases, with 9 bases between them. The germline V gene has CDR1 MNHNS and CDR2 SASEGT. The CDR3 loop reads CASSIGWETQYF. The CDR3 DNA reads as TGTGCCAGCAGTATTGGATGGGAGACCCAGTACTTC.

V usage is TRBV5-1 and J usage is TRBJ2-1, with 8 bases lining up with TRBD1. The CDR3 consists of 14 residues. Germline-derived CDR1 and CDR2 are SGHRS and YFSETQ. V dropped 4 bases and J dropped 7; count of bases not matched to a gene: 7. In DNA form, the CDR3 reads TGCGCCAGCAGCCCAGGGGGCTCGGGGAATGAGCAGTTCTTC. Its translation: CASSPGGSGNEQFF.

The rearrangement links TRBV18 to TRBJ2-7; TRBD2 agrees at 7 bases. This CDR3 is 15 amino acids long. The ends lost 2 bases at V and 3 bases at J; junction bases unmatched: 7. Germline loops: CDR1 KGHSH, CDR2 LQKENI. The DNA of the CDR3 is TGTGCCAGCTCACCAATGGGGGGGGTGATCTACGAGCAGTACTTC. The encoded protein is CASSPMGGVIYEQYF.

This chain joins TRBV6-5 and TRBJ1-3; D ambiguous. The CDR3 has 15 residues. Germline CDR1 is MNHEY and CDR2 is SVGAGI. V gave up 2 bases and J gave up 2 bases, with 10 bases separating them. The CDR3 here is CASSYRGAAGNTIYF. Here the CDR3 DNA reads TGTGCCAGCAGTTACCGGGGTGCGGCTGGAAACACCATATATTTT.

The CDR3 DNA follows: TGTGCCAGTAGTATATGGGCTAGCGGGAGAAACGGGGAGCTGTTTTTT. Translation gives CASSIWASGRNGELFF. The rearrangement links TRBV19 to TRBJ2-2, with 10 bases that match TRBD2. Germline-derived CDR1 and CDR2 are LNHDA and SQIVND (reference sequence). The trim removed 2 bases at V and 7 bases at J, leaving 7 bases unmatched. This CDR3 has 16 amino acids.

This clone appeared a single time. The chain carries TRBV27 and TRBJ2-3; TRBD2 agrees at 11 bases. This CDR3 is built from 17 residues. Germline V gene lookup returns CDR1 MNHEY and CDR2 SMNVEV (reference sequence). V trimming: 5 bases; J trimming: 0 bases; junction bases outside the gene matches: 7. CDR3 region: CASSLGLAAISTDTQYF. Written as DNA, the CDR3 is TGTGCCAGCAGTCTGGGACTAGCGGCGATTAGCACAGATACGCAGTATTTT.

This CDR3 reads CSVGTGKGGNTIYF. CDR3 in DNA: TGCAGCGTTGGGACAGGGAAAGGTGGAAACACCATATATTTT. The rearrangement joins TRBV29-1 to TRBJ1-3; 8 bases fit TRBD1. CDR1 and CDR2 from the germline V gene are SQVTM and ANQGSEA. J lost 3 bases, V lost 4 bases, and 5 bases had no gene match. This CDR3 spans 14 amino acids.

The CDR3 DNA follows: TGTGCCAGCAGCTTGGGCGCTAGCGGGAGGGCCTACGAGCAGTACTTC. Its protein product is CASSLGASGRAYEQYF. V is TRBV4-2 and J is TRBJ2-7; the match to TRBD2 covers 12 bases. The junction had 7 bases not matched to a gene; V was cut back by 5 bases and J by 2 bases. Per the germline V gene, CDR1 is LGHNA and CDR2 is YNFKEQ. This CDR3 region has 16 residues.

There are a few counts of this clone. The chain couples TRBV9 to TRBJ2-2, with 8 nucleotides matching TRBD2. V lost 3 bases and J lost 5; bases outside the gene matches: 9. Germline V gives CDR1 SGDLS, CDR2 YYNGEE. The CDR3 runs 16 residues. The CDR3 region is CASSDRSGRGTGELFF. The DNA for the CDR3 is TGTGCCAGCAGCGATAGGAGCGGGAGAGGAACCGGGGAGCTGTTTTTT.

The chain uses TRBV5-1 and TRBJ1-6; 8 bases map to TRBD1. V shed 2 bases, J shed 8 bases, and the junction held 6 bases outside the gene matches. From germline, CDR1 is SGHRS and CDR2 YFSETQ. The CDR3 consists of 15 residues. The CDR3 region is CASSLGQGGYSPLHF. The DNA for the CDR3 is TGCGCCAGCAGCTTAGGACAGGGCGGTTATTCACCCCTCCACTTT.

In its sample, this clone was seen a few times. The chain carries TRBV2 and TRBJ2-3; 7 bases map to TRBD2. The trim removed 7 bases at V and 2 bases at J, leaving 6 bases unmatched. Germline CDR1 reads SNHLY; CDR2 reads FYNNEI. The CDR3 is 14 amino acids. CDR3 nucleotide sequence: TGTGCCAGCACCCTAGCGGTATACACAGATACGCAGTATTTT. It codes for CASTLAVYTDTQYF.

The V gene is TRBV27, the J gene TRBJ2-5; 9 nucleotides line up with TRBD2. Trimming cost V 5 bases and J 3 bases; bases outside gene matches: 10. The CDR3 length is 16 residues. Germline V lookup: CDR1 MNHEY, CDR2 SMNVEV (reference sequence). The chain's CDR3 is CASSPLAGGPKETQYF. The CDR3 region has the DNA TGTGCCAGCAGTCCTCTGGCGGGGGGGCCAAAAGAGACCCAGTACTTC.

The chain carries TRBV18 and TRBJ2-6, with 9 bases that match TRBD1. The V gene end was trimmed by 1 base and the J gene end by 0 bases; junction bases not matched to a gene: 1. The CDR3 is 17 amino acids. Germline V gene data show CDR1 as KGHSH and CDR2 as LQKENI. The CDR3 nucleotides read TGTGCCAGCTCACCACAGGGACAGGGCTCTGGGGCCAACGTCCTGACTTTC. As protein: CASSPQGQGSGANVLTF.

At least ten counts were recorded for this clone. The gene calls are TRBV6-6 and TRBJ2-7; D might be TRBD2 (6 bases). Germline CDR1 MNHNY, CDR2 SVGAGI (reference sequence). With 2 bases removed from V and 6 bases from J, the gap between germline ends came to 8 bases. The CDR3 is 12 residues long. The CDR3 sequence is CASSYMGGEQYF. The CDR3 nucleotides are TGTGCCAGCAGTTACATGGGGGGCGAGCAGTACTTC.

The V call is TRBV15, the J call TRBJ1-4, with D uncertain. CDR1 LNHNV and CDR2 YYDKDF come from the germline V gene (reference sequence). The CDR3 spans 15 residues. V lost 3 bases and J 8 bases, leaving 16 bases between the germline ends. CDR3 nucleotides: TGTGCCACCAGCAGCTCTCCTGGAAATTACGAAAAACTGTTTTTT. Its translation: CATSSSPGNYEKLFF.

The rearrangement uses TRBV4-3 and TRBJ2-5, with no clear D. The V end was cut by 0 bases, the J end by 7 bases, with 9 bases between. The CDR3 is 13 residues long. Germline V gives CDR1 LGHNA, CDR2 YSLEER. In nucleotides, the CDR3 is TGCGCCAGCAGCCAAGAAGATGGCGGGACCCAGTACTTC. Translation gives CASSQEDGGTQYF.

This clone was seen once. The chain carries TRBV7-2 and TRBJ2-3; 8 positions match TRBD2. Losses at the gene ends were 3 bases for V and 2 bases for J; bases not matched to a gene: 7. The CDR3 contains 16 residues. Germline values: CDR1 SGHTA, CDR2 FQGNSA. CDR3 in amino acids: CASSLGLGQITDTQYF. CDR3 coding DNA: TGTGCCAGCAGCTTGGGACTAGGACAGATCACAGATACGCAGTATTTT.

The V call is TRBV6-5, the J call TRBJ1-2; D is uncertain. The CDR3 contains 13 residues. V lost 6 bases to trimming and J lost 5 bases, with 13 bases between them. CDR1 and CDR2 (germline): MNHEY, SVGAGI. The CDR3: CASSPFLEYGYTF. In nucleotides, the CDR3 is TGTGCCAGCAGCCCCTTCCTAGAGTATGGCTACACCTTC.

The V call is TRBV5-6, the J call TRBJ1-4; maybe TRBD1 (6 bases). Germline loops: CDR1 SGHDT, CDR2 YYEEEE. This CDR3 has 14 amino acids. Trimming pared 2 bases from V and 4 bases from J, leaving 9 bases between. The CDR3 loop is CASSFGGLNEKLFF. The CDR3 coding sequence is TGTGCCAGCAGCTTTGGGGGCCTTAATGAAAAACTGTTTTTT.

This clone came up a few times. The chain links TRBV19 to TRBJ2-1; no clear D. In germline, CDR1 is LNHDA, CDR2 SQIVND (reference sequence). This CDR3 contains 15 residues. V was clipped by 3 bases and J by 6 bases, with 15 bases between them. The CDR3 loop reads CASSITPVTFNEQFF. In DNA form, the CDR3 reads TGTGCCAGTAGTATTACACCCGTTACCTTCAATGAGCAGTTCTTC. The full variable domain, its missing parts supplied by reference TRBV19 and TRBJ2-1, is DGGITQSPKYLFRKEGQNVTLSCEQNLNHDAMYWYRQDPGQGLRLIYYSQIVNDFQKGDIAEGYSVSREKKESFPLTVTSAQKNPTAFYLCASSITPVTFNEQFFGPGTRLTVL.